This is a list of T cell receptor beta chains from one sample in a study of Ad26.COV2.S vaccination and SARS-CoV-2 variants. Only in-frame clones appear in the TCRdb table, and some are missing; sequencing was by immunoSEQ multiplex PCR. This sample has 440,000 or so clones; 90% occur once, and the top ten carry around 4.2%. The sample in question was peripheral blood, obtained in a trial of Ad26.COV2.S vaccine versus placebo. The receptors come from a person between 18 and 65 years old who received the Ad26.COV2.S COVID-19 vaccine or a placebo. Both conserved end residues are part of each CDR3. A D gene is named only where the DNA matches it firmly. A row's size may be missing; if present it is once, few, many or a size class.

size,J,V,D,length,DNA,CDR3
.,TRBJ1-1,TRBV18,TRBD1,13,TGTGCCAGCTCACCGACAGGGAGGACTGAAGCTTTCTTT,CASSPTGRTEAFF
.,TRBJ2-5,TRBV5-4,.,14,TGTGCCAGCAGACCGGGACGGACTGAAGAGACCCAGTACTTC,CASRPGRTEETQYF
.,TRBJ2-3,TRBV29-1,TRBD2,18,TGCAGCGTTATGGTTAGCGGGAGAAGGCACTGGGATACAGATACGCAGTATTTT,CSVMVSGRRHWDTDTQYF
.,TRBJ1-3,TRBV5-5,.,18,TGTGCCAGCAGCTTCTCAGAACCTAACCGAAGTCCTGGAAACACCATATATTTT,CASSFSEPNRSPGNTIYF
once,TRBJ1-3,TRBV7-2,.,13,TGTGCCAGCAAGGGGTTCTCTGGAAACACCATATATTTT,CASKGFSGNTIYF
.,TRBJ2-3,TRBV10-3,.,16,TGTGCCATCAGTGAGTCGGTCGGGGCGGTGACAGATACGCAGTATTTT,CAISESVGAVTDTQYF
.,TRBJ2-2,TRBV19,.,13,TGTGCCAGTAGGGGCGAGGGAAACGGGGAGCTGTTTTTT,CASRGEGNGELFF
.,TRBJ2-7,TRBV27,TRBD1,18,TGTGCCAGCAGCGGACGACAGGGGGCGCAGGGGAAAGCCTACGAGCAGTACTTC,CASSGRQGAQGKAYEQYF
.,TRBJ2-2,TRBV6-5,.,16,TGTGCCAGCAGTTCGGTCGAGGCAGGGGTCGCCGGGGAGCTGTTTTTT,CASSSVEAGVAGELFF
.,TRBJ1-3,TRBV9,.,17,TGTGCCAGCAGCGTAGGTTCCCCCGGGCACTCTGGAAACACCATATATTTT,CASSVGSPGHSGNTIYF
.,TRBJ2-3,TRBV12-2,.,14,TGTGCAAGTCGCAAGGGACTAGATAAAGATACGCAGTATTTT,CASRKGLDKDTQYF
few,TRBJ1-2,TRBV5-1,.,14,TGCGCCAGCAGCTTGGGTGGACTAGAACCTGGCTACACCTTC,CASSLGGLEPGYTF
.,TRBJ1-2,TRBV5-6,.,15,TGTGCCAGCAGCGGGGGGCTTTCCTTTAACTATGGCTACACCTTC,CASSGGLSFNYGYTF
.,TRBJ1-1,TRBV7-2,TRBD1,16,TGTGCCAGCAGTCGAGGGACAGGAAATATCCTAACTGAAGCTTTCTTT,CASSRGTGNILTEAFF
.,TRBJ2-2,TRBV28,TRBD1,16,TGTGCCAGCAGCCTTCGACAGGGGGCGAGCACCGGGGAGCTGTTTTTT,CASSLRQGASTGELFF
.,TRBJ2-3,TRBV7-2,TRBD2,17,TGTGCCAGCAGCCTGGGACTAGCGGGAGGGAGCACAGATACGCAGTATTTT,CASSLGLAGGSTDTQYF
.,TRBJ1-4,TRBV5-1,.,18,TGCGCCAGCAGCTCGCATTTACAGGGCCCTGCAACTAATGAAAAACTGTTTTTT,CASSSHLQGPATNEKLFF
once,TRBJ2-1,TRBV4-2,TRBD2,17,TGTGCCAGCAGCCAAGCGGGACTAGCGGGAGTGGGCGATGAGCAGTTCTTC,CASSQAGLAGVGDEQFF
.,TRBJ2-7,TRBV27,.,15,TGTGCCAGCCGCTCTTTGGGGGAGAGTTCCTACGAGCAGTACTTC,CASRSLGESSYEQYF
.,TRBJ1-1,TRBV28,.,15,TGTGCCAGCAGTTTCCCCACCCTGACAGTCACTGAAGCTTTCTTT,CASSFPTLTVTEAFF
.,TRBJ2-1,TRBV5-1,TRBD1,17,TGCGCCAGCGGCTCCGGGACAGGGGGCCGGGGGTACAATGAGCAGTTCTTC,CASGSGTGGRGYNEQFF
.,TRBJ1-1,TRBV6-5,.,13,TGTGCCAGCAGTTACGTCCAGAACACTGAAGCTTTCTTT,CASSYVQNTEAFF
once,TRBJ2-1,TRBV7-3,TRBD1,15,TGTGCCAGCAGCCTTGACAGGGGTACCTACAATGAGCAGTTCTTC,CASSLDRGTYNEQFF
.,TRBJ1-2,TRBV5-1,.,14,TGCGCCAGCAGCTTGGATGGGGGCAACTATGGCTACACCTTC,CASSLDGGNYGYTF
.,TRBJ1-5,TRBV28,.,15,TGTGCCAGCAGACCCCAGGGTAGGGGCAATCAGCCCCAGCATTTT,CASRPQGRGNQPQHF